The clone carrying this TCR beta chain has a handful of counts. Its antigen is unidentified. These data originate in a study of CD8 T cells in ankylosing spondylitis. The authors made TCR beta libraries by quantitative 5'-RACE with molecular barcodes. MiXCR, applied by TCRdb to the 5' RACE reads, yields one record per CDR3 protein. The table lists 350,000 to 450,000 distinct CDR3 sequences, 20% to 30% of them singletons. Trimming took 0 bases from V and 2 from J, leaving 8 bases between them. The CDR3 has 15 amino acids. Study-wide results and caveats: In ankylosing spondylitis blood, a motif of seven or eight highly homologous TCR beta variants appeared characteristic.

V gene TRBV12-3 or TRBV12-4 combines with J gene TRBJ2-1, with D maybe TRBD2 (5 bases). This sequence originates from a male donor with ankylosing spondylitis. Sequencing was performed on blood, either unsorted or a sorted T cell fraction (not recorded which). The CDR3 nucleotides read TGTGCCAGCAGTTTAGCGGGAGACCCCTACAATGAGCAGTTCTTC. Protein sequence: CASSLAGDPYNEQFF.